Below are 15 T cell receptor beta chains sequenced from a single sample in a study of Graves' ophthalmopathy and Graves' hyperthyroidism. RNA transcripts yielded amplified TCR beta CDR3 regions. After a first-round RT-PCR with HTBI primers, a second-round multiplex PCR was run. TCRdb called the multiplex PCR reads again in MiXCR, with one record for every CDR3 protein. The data show 200,000 to 250,000 distinct CDR3 sequences, with roughly a fifth seen just once and approximately 40% held by the top ten. The material sequenced was peripheral blood. All receptors derive from a woman between 45 and 60 years old with Graves' ophthalmopathy.

This clonotype was recorded at least ten times. Mismatch with germline at one junction end may stem from a read error. CDR3: CASSFGVAGEGFCF. The DNA for the CDR3 is TGTGCCAGCAGCTTCGGGGTGGCAGGGGAAGGGTTTTGCTTC. V is TRBV7-2 and J is TRBJ2-5; tentative D call: TRBD1 (6 bases). The CDR3 is 14 residues long. Germline loops: CDR1 SGHTA, CDR2 FQGNSA.

This clonotype was seen many times. The chain employs TRBV28 and TRBJ1-3; D is uncertain. The CDR3 contains 14 residues. The V end was cut by 2 bases, the J end by 4 bases, with 9 bases between. Germline V lookup: CDR1 MDHEN, CDR2 SYDVKM. The CDR3 reads CASSLPGAGNTIYF. In nucleotides, the CDR3 is TGTGCCAGCAGTTTACCCGGAGCGGGAAACACCATATATTTT.

At least ten counts were recorded for this clonotype. The chain employs TRBV20-1 and TRBJ2-7, with TRBD2 identical over 8 bases. Germline CDR1 reads DFQATT; CDR2 reads SNEGSKA (reference sequence). Trimming cost V 5 bases and J 3 bases; bases outside gene matches: 15. This CDR3 has 16 residues. The CDR3 DNA is TGCAGTGCTGCCCAGTCGAGCGGGGGACAACACTACGAGCAGTACTTC. Translated, it gives CSAAQSSGGQHYEQYF.

The V gene is TRBV3-1, the J gene TRBJ1-3; weak D call: TRBD1 (6 bases). The CDR3 loop spans 14 amino acids. Per germline, CDR1 LGHDT and CDR2 YNNKEL (reference sequence). Trimming cost V 9 bases and J 0 bases, with 12 bases left between them. CDR3 DNA sequence: TGTGCCAGTTCCGGGACACTCTCTGGAAACACCATATATTTT. The encoded protein is CASSGTLSGNTIYF.

This clonotype was seen many times. The chain has TRBV28 and TRBJ1-5; 9 nucleotides line up with TRBD1. This CDR3 comprises 18 residues. V lost 5 bases to trimming and J lost 7 bases; unmatched junction nucleotides: 18. Germline CDR1 and CDR2: MDHEN and SYDVKM. The DNA for the CDR3 is TGTGCCAGCAGTCCCACCCGCCCGGGACAGGGACCCAGCCAGCCCCAGCATTTT. Protein sequence: CASSPTRPGQGPSQPQHF.

At least ten counts were recorded for this clonotype. The genes are TRBV6-2 or TRBV6-3 and TRBJ2-7; D unresolved. This CDR3 comprises 11 residues. Trimming pared 0 bases from V and 5 bases from J, leaving 2 bases between. Germline V gives CDR1 MNHEY, CDR2 SVGEGT. DNA for the CDR3: TGTGCCAGCAGTTACTCAGACGAGCAGTACTTC. Translation gives CASSYSDEQYF.

This clonotype showed up many times. The V call is TRBV2, the J call TRBJ1-2; D gene ambiguous. The CDR3 consists of 14 residues. Trimming cost V 4 bases and J 7 bases, with 16 bases left between them. CDR1 SNHLY and CDR2 FYNNEI come from the germline V gene. CDR3: CASSGSQTPAGYTF. The CDR3 DNA reads as TGTGCCAGCAGTGGTTCTCAGACCCCTGCTGGCTACACCTTC.

The chain links TRBV10-1 to TRBJ2-5, with 10 nucleotides matching TRBD1. The germline V gene has CDR1 WNHNN and CDR2 SYGVQD (reference sequence). The V and J ends lost 2 bases and 4 bases, in that order; junction bases with no gene match: 4. The CDR3 extends over 15 amino acids. The DNA for the CDR3 is TGCGCCAGCAGTGAGCGACAGGGGGCCGGAGAGACCCAGTACTTC. The encoded protein is CASSERQGAGETQYF.

The rearrangement uses TRBV12-3 or TRBV12-4 and TRBJ1-1; maybe TRBD1 (6 bases). This CDR3 is 15 amino acids long. V shed 4 bases and J shed 6 bases, with 18 bases lying between them. Here the CDR3 reads CASSSPGQSHPEAFF. Written as DNA, the CDR3 is TGTGCCAGCAGTTCACCAGGACAGAGCCATCCTGAAGCTTTCTTT.

The table lists this clonotype with many counts. The V call is TRBV11-2, the J call TRBJ1-6; D is ambiguous. Trimming pared 3 bases from V and 7 bases from J, leaving 10 bases between. In germline, CDR1 is SGHAT, CDR2 FQNNGV. CDR3 length: 14 amino acids. This CDR3 is CASSLDDSNSPLHF. CDR3 nucleotide sequence: TGTGCCAGCAGCTTGGACGATTCAAATTCACCCCTCCACTTT.

In its sample, this clonotype was seen a few times. The chain has TRBV6-2 or TRBV6-3 and TRBJ2-2; a weak D match, TRBD1 (6 bases). The CDR3 is 14 residues long. The ends were cut back, 8 bases at V and 5 bases at J, with 15 bases in the middle. Germline loops: CDR1 MNHEY, CDR2 SVGEGT. The CDR3 DNA follows: TGTGCCAGCTCGAAGGACGGGACAACCGGGGAGCTGTTTTTT. The encoded protein is CASSKDGTTGELFF.

This chain uses TRBV12-3 or TRBV12-4 with TRBJ2-5; TRBD1 might be the D (5 bases). The ends were cut back, 2 bases at V and 1 base at J, with 11 bases in the middle. There are 15 residues in the CDR3. CDR3 region: CASSLLSTAQETQYF. The CDR3 DNA sequence: TGTGCCAGCAGTTTACTTTCGACAGCCCAAGAGACCCAGTACTTC.

This clonotype came up a few times. The gene calls are TRBV19 and TRBJ2-5; a possible D gene is TRBD1 (6 bases). With 1 base removed from V and 2 bases from J, the gap between germline ends came to 14 bases. CDR1 and CDR2 from the germline V gene are LNHDA and SQIVND (reference sequence). This CDR3 comprises 16 residues. CDR3 protein: CASSIGNRVPQETQYF. The CDR3 nucleotides are TGTGCCAGTAGTATAGGGAACAGGGTCCCGCAAGAGACCCAGTACTTC.

This clonotype was counted only a few times. V usage is TRBV6-2 or TRBV6-3 and J usage is TRBJ1-2; D is undetermined. CDR3 length: 15 residues. Trimming left V 5 bases short and J 4 bases short, with 17 bases between. CDR1 is MNHEY, CDR2 SVGEGT, per germline. CDR3 in DNA: TGTGCCAGCAGTGACAAATGGGAGGGCGGCTATGGCTACACCTTC. The encoded protein is CASSDKWEGGYGYTF.

Ten or more counts support this clonotype. The chain employs TRBV27 and TRBJ1-2; D is ambiguous. Trimming cost V 4 bases and J 8 bases, with 20 bases left between them. The length of the CDR3 is 15 residues. Germline V gene data show CDR1 as MNHEY and CDR2 as SMNVEV (reference sequence). The CDR3 DNA is TGTGCCAGCAGTTCGTCGGCGTTGACCAGGAGGGGCTACACCTTC. The encoded protein is CASSSSALTRRGYTF.